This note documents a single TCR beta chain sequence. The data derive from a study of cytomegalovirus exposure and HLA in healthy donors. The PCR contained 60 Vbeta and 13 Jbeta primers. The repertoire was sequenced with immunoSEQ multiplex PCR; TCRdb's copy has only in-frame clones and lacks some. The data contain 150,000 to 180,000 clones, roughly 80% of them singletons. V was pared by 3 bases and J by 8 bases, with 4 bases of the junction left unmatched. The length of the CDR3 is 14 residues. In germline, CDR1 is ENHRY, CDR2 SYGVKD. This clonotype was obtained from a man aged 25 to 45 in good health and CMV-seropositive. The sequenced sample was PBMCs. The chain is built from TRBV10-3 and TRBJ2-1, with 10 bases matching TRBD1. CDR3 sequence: CAISEGQGGDEQFF. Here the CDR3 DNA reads TGTGCCATCAGTGAAGGACAGGGGGGCGATGAGCAGTTCTTC.